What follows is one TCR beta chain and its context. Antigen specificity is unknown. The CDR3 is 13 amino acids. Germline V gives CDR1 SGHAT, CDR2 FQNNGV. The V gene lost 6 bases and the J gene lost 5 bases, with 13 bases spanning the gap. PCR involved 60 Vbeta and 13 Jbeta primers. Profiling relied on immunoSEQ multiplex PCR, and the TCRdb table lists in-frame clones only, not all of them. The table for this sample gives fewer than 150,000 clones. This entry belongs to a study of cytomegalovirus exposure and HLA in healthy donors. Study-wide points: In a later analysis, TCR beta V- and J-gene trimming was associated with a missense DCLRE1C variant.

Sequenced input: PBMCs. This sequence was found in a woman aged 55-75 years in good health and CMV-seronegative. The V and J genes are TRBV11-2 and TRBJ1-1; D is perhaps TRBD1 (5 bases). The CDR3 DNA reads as TGTGCCAGCAGTCTGACGGGGGGGACTGAAGCTTTCTTT. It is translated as CASSLTGGTEAFF.